The 28 T cell receptor beta chains in this list originate from one sample, sequenced in a study of T cell responses to AZD1222 COVID-19 vaccine. Assay: immunoSEQ multiplex PCR; the TCRdb copy retains only in-frame clones and omits some. The data hold 150,000 to 200,000 clones, with more than 80% observed a single time. The specimen comprised peripheral blood, sampled 28 days after the second dose of the MenACWY control vaccine. Receptors originate from an adult who received the MenACWY meningococcal vaccine as a control.

The V call is TRBV28, the J call TRBJ1-6; D might be TRBD1 (5 bases). This CDR3 spans 14 amino acids. CDR1 MDHEN and CDR2 SYDVKM come from the germline V gene. V was trimmed by 7 bases and J by 4 bases, leaving 11 bases between them. The CDR3 is CASTYGGYNSPLHF. In DNA form, the CDR3 reads TGTGCCAGCACCTACGGGGGATATAATTCACCCCTCCACTTT.

The chain has TRBV6-2 or TRBV6-3 and TRBJ1-2; a possible D gene is TRBD1 (6 bases). V was trimmed by 1 base and J by 4 bases, leaving 10 bases between them. This CDR3 has 14 amino acids. CDR1 and CDR2 (germline): MNHEY, SVGEGT. The CDR3 DNA reads as TGTGCCAGCAGTTACTTCGACAGGACCTATGGCTACACCTTC. It yields the protein CASSYFDRTYGYTF.

The chain carries TRBV6-2 or TRBV6-3 and TRBJ2-7; the match to TRBD2 covers 7 bases. Germline values: CDR1 MNHEY, CDR2 SVGEGT. CDR3 length: 12 residues. V was pared by 6 bases and J by 3 bases, with 2 bases of the junction left unmatched. The CDR3 region has the DNA TGTGCCAGCAGCCGGGACTACTACGAGCAGTACTTC. Its translation: CASSRDYYEQYF.

The chain joins TRBV7-2 to TRBJ1-2; a possible D gene is TRBD1 (5 bases). The V gene lost 2 bases and the J gene lost 4 bases, with 11 bases spanning the gap. From germline, CDR1 is SGHTA and CDR2 FQGNSA. The CDR3 is 14 residues long. For the CDR3, the DNA is TGTGCCAGCAGCTTAAACCGGGACGGCTATGGCTACACCTTC. Translating gives CASSLNRDGYGYTF.

This chain uses TRBV7-2 with TRBJ1-5; 7 bases are a match to TRBD1. This CDR3 has 15 amino acids. Germline V gene data show CDR1 as SGHTA and CDR2 as FQGNSA. The junction had 2 bases not matched to a gene; V was cut back by 2 bases and J by 1 base. In nucleotides, the CDR3 is TGTGCCAGCAGCTTAACACAGGGGAGCAATCAGCCCCAGCATTTT. Amino acids: CASSLTQGSNQPQHF.

In this sample, this clone turned up once. The chain is built from TRBV29-1 and TRBJ1-2; TRBD1 agrees at 12 bases. From germline, CDR1 is SQVTM and CDR2 ANQGSEA. The CDR3 spans 15 residues. V was clipped by 2 bases and J by 7 bases; unmatched bases: 8. This chain's CDR3 is CSVETTGTGGLGYTF. CDR3 sequence (DNA): TGCAGCGTTGAAACTACCGGGACAGGGGGCCTTGGCTACACCTTC.

J is TRBJ2-2 and V is TRBV18, with D uncertain. This CDR3 region has 15 residues. Germline assignment: CDR1 KGHSH and CDR2 LQKENI. Trimming took 3 bases from V and 1 from J, leaving 9 bases between them. The CDR3 reads CASSPQTGNTGELFF. CDR3 sequence (DNA): TGTGCCAGCTCACCGCAAACGGGGAACACCGGGGAGCTGTTTTTT.

The chain is built from TRBV2 and TRBJ2-7; the match to TRBD2 covers 13 bases. The junction had 7 bases not matched to a gene; V was cut back by 6 bases and J by 5 bases. Germline CDR1 and CDR2: SNHLY and FYNNEI. The CDR3 is 15 amino acids. This CDR3 reads CASSATSGRAHEQYF. In nucleotides, the CDR3 is TGTGCCAGCAGCGCAACTAGCGGGAGGGCCCACGAGCAGTACTTC.

This clone was picked up a small number of times. This chain links TRBV29-1 with TRBJ1-5, with D hard to call. Trimming pared 7 bases from V and 0 bases from J, leaving 10 bases between. This CDR3 comprises 13 residues. Per germline, CDR1 SQVTM and CDR2 ANQGSEA. The CDR3: CSAEPDSNQPQHF. In nucleotides, the CDR3 is TGCAGCGCTGAGCCGGATAGCAATCAGCCCCAGCATTTT.

The chain uses TRBV7-9 and TRBJ2-1; possibly TRBD1 or TRBD2 for D (5 bases each). Trimming left V 4 bases short and J 3 bases short, with 10 bases between. Germline V gene lookup returns CDR1 SEHNR and CDR2 FQNEAQ (reference sequence). The CDR3 is made up of 14 amino acids. CDR3 amino acids: CASSWDAVYNEQFF. DNA of the CDR3: TGTGCCAGCAGCTGGGACGCAGTCTACAATGAGCAGTTCTTC. The whole variable domain, filled in from reference TRBV7-9 and TRBJ2-1, reads DTGVSQNPRHKITKRGQNVTFRCDPISEHNRLYWYRQTLGQGPEFLTYFQNEAQLEKSRLLSDRFSAERPKGSFSTLEIQRTEQGDSAMYLCASSWDAVYNEQFFGPGTRLTVL.

This chain uses TRBV12-3 or TRBV12-4 with TRBJ2-7; D ambiguous. The CDR3 runs to 13 residues. Trimming left V 4 bases short and J 7 bases short, with 14 bases between. CDR3 amino acids: CASSWVNSWEQYF. For the CDR3, the DNA is TGTGCCAGCAGTTGGGTTAATAGCTGGGAGCAGTACTTC.

This clone occurred once. This chain links TRBV29-1 with TRBJ1-1; tentative D call: TRBD1 (6 bases). This CDR3 has 14 residues. CDR1 SQVTM and CDR2 ANQGSEA come from the germline V gene. V was cut by 5 bases and J by 4 bases, with 17 bases left in between. DNA for the CDR3: TGCAGCGTTCTCACCGGGGGCGGGGGCACTGAAGCTTTCTTT. Translation: CSVLTGGGGTEAFF. Combining the CDR3 with reference TRBV29-1 and TRBJ1-1 gives the whole variable domain SAVISQKPSRDICQRGTSLTIQCQVDSQVTMMFWYRQQPGQSLTLIATANQGSEATYESGFVIDKFPISRPNLTFSTLTVSNMSPEDSSIYLCSVLTGGGGTEAFFGQGTRLTVV.

The J gene is TRBJ1-4, the V gene TRBV6-5, with D maybe TRBD1 (6 bases). The CDR3 sequence is 15 residues long. Germline lookup yields CDR1 MNHEY and CDR2 SVGAGI. With 7 bases removed from V and 8 bases from J, the gap between germline ends came to 20 bases. CDR3 DNA sequence: TGTGCCAGCATCCCCATGGCAGGGGTAAGGGAAAAACTGTTTTTT. It encodes CASIPMAGVREKLFF.

V is TRBV19 and J is TRBJ1-3; 8 bases fit TRBD1. CDR1 is LNHDA and CDR2 is SQIVND in the germline V gene (reference sequence). The V gene end was trimmed by 10 bases and the J gene end by 0 bases; junction bases not matched to a gene: 8. The CDR3 contains 15 residues. CDR3 protein: CATRQGPNSGNTIYF. In nucleotides, the CDR3 is TGTGCCACACGACAGGGGCCGAACTCTGGAAACACCATATATTTT.

The chain carries TRBV2 and TRBJ1-3; perhaps TRBD1 as D (5 bases). The germline gives CDR1 SNHLY, CDR2 FYNNEI. The CDR3 loop spans 14 amino acids. Deletions cut 5 bases from V and 0 bases from J, with 8 bases between. Here the CDR3 reads CASSRGDSGNTIYF. The DNA for the CDR3 is TGTGCCAGCAGTAGAGGGGACTCTGGAAACACCATATATTTT.

The chain joins TRBV30 to TRBJ1-5, with a weak D call TRBD1 (5 bases). Trimming removed 0 bases from V and 9 bases from J, with 24 bases in between. The germline gives CDR1 GTSNPN, CDR2 SVGIG (reference sequence). CDR3 length equals 17 residues. The CDR3 sequence is CAWSVFSGGPPQGPQHF. The DNA for the CDR3 is TGTGCCTGGAGTGTATTCTCCGGTGGACCGCCCCAGGGGCCCCAGCATTTT.

V usage is TRBV5-1 and J usage is TRBJ2-3; unclear D gene. This CDR3 comprises 14 residues. The germline CDR1 and CDR2 sequences are SGHRS and YFSETQ. Trimming took off 1 base at V and 0 bases at J, with 6 bases between the two ends. CDR3 DNA sequence: TGCGCCAGCAGCTTGACGCCCAGCACAGATACGCAGTATTTT. This encodes CASSLTPSTDTQYF. The whole variable domain, remainder taken from reference TRBV5-1 and TRBJ2-3, is KAGVTQTPRYLIKTRGQQVTLSCSPISGHRSVSWYQQTPGQGLQFLFEYFSETQRNKGNFPGRFSGRQFSNSRSEMNVSTLELGDSALYLCASSLTPSTDTQYFGPGTRLTVL.

A single count supports this clone. CDR3 coding DNA: TGTGCCAGCAGCTTACGGCAGCCGGGCACTGAAGCTTTCTTT. This sequence encodes CASSLRQPGTEAFF. V is TRBV7-2 and J is TRBJ1-1, with D unresolved. Looked up from germline, CDR1 is SGHTA and CDR2 is FQGNSA. This CDR3 has 14 amino acids. V was trimmed by 2 bases and J by 4 bases, leaving 11 bases between them.

The chain joins TRBV21-1 to TRBJ1-2; the table's D call, TRBD1, has no DNA check behind it. TRBV21-1 is classified as a pseudogene. This CDR3 is built from 16 residues. The CDR3, as DNA: TGTGCCAGCAGCAAAGAGGAGAGTGACAGGATCTCTGGCTACACCTTC. Protein: CASSKEESDRISGYTF.

This clone was recorded only once. The CDR3 DNA sequence: TGTGCCAGCAGCAAAGAGATGTCAGGGACAGCTTTCTTT. Translating gives CASSKEMSGTAFF. The V and J genes are TRBV21-1 and TRBJ1-1. TRBV21-1 represents a pseudogene. CDR3 length equals 13 residues.

The V and J genes are TRBV7-9 and TRBJ1-3; tentative D call: TRBD1 (5 bases). The CDR3 sequence is 14 residues long. Germline CDR1 SEHNR, CDR2 FQNEAQ (reference sequence). The ends were cut back, 2 bases at V and 6 bases at J, with 11 bases in the middle. CDR3 sequence reads: CASSLPGLQNTIYF. The CDR3 DNA follows: TGTGCCAGCAGCTTACCGGGACTCCAAAACACCATATATTTT.

As regards this clone: Other DNA sequences in the same sample also yield this CDR3. The V gene is TRBV7-2, the J gene TRBJ1-5; the D gene is possibly TRBD1 (5 bases). V lost 4 bases and J 2 bases, leaving 12 bases between the germline ends. The CDR3 has 15 amino acids. Germline CDR1 reads SGHTA; CDR2 reads FQGNSA. The CDR3 sequence: CASSSLLGGNQPQHF. CDR3 coding DNA: TGTGCCAGCAGCTCTTTATTAGGGGGCAATCAGCCCCAGCATTTT.

The rearrangement links TRBV27 to TRBJ2-7; D remains unclear. CDR1 is MNHEY and CDR2 is SMNVEV in the germline V gene (reference sequence). Trimming took 3 bases from V and 6 from J, leaving 15 bases between them. The CDR3 length is 14 residues. The chain's CDR3 is CASSFGRSRFEQYF. The CDR3 DNA sequence: TGTGCCAGCAGTTTTGGCAGGTCCCGTTTCGAGCAGTACTTC.

J is TRBJ2-5 and V is TRBV6-5; 11 bases align to TRBD1. CDR3 length: 14 residues. Trimming took 3 bases from V and 7 from J; bases not matched to a gene: 4. Germline loops: CDR1 MNHEY, CDR2 SVGAGI. CDR3 in DNA: TGTGCCAGCAGTTATCAGGGACAGGGGGTGACCCAGTACTTC. Translating gives CASSYQGQGVTQYF.

The chain uses TRBV15 and TRBJ2-1; possible D gene TRBD2, 6 bases. The CDR3 extends over 14 amino acids. V lost 0 bases and J 9 bases, leaving 12 bases between the germline ends. Germline values: CDR1 LNHNV, CDR2 YYDKDF (reference sequence). CDR3 region: CATSRDRGTPEQFF. The CDR3 nucleotides are TGTGCCACCAGCAGAGATCGGGGGACTCCTGAGCAGTTCTTC.

This chain joins TRBV7-6 and TRBJ2-1; 8 positions match TRBD2. J was trimmed by 7 bases and V by 3 bases; bases with no gene match: 2. Germline lookup yields CDR1 SGHVS and CDR2 FNYEAQ. The CDR3 is 13 residues long. The CDR3 coding sequence is TGTGCCAGCAGCTTCACGGGGGGGAATGAGCAGTTCTTC. Protein sequence: CASSFTGGNEQFF.

This chain connects TRBV15 to TRBJ2-1, with 10 bases identical to TRBD2. V dropped 0 bases and J dropped 0; count of bases not matched to a gene: 5. This CDR3 is built from 18 residues. Per germline, CDR1 LNHNV and CDR2 YYDKDF (reference sequence). Here the CDR3 reads CATSRDLQREGSYNEQFF. The DNA of the CDR3 is TGTGCCACCAGCAGAGACTTGCAGCGGGAGGGCTCCTACAATGAGCAGTTCTTC.

This clone was counted a single time. This chain links TRBV7-9 with TRBJ2-1; tentative D call: TRBD1 (6 bases). Deletions cut 0 bases from V and 4 bases from J, with 13 bases between. The CDR3 has 16 residues. CDR1 is SEHNR, CDR2 FQNEAQ, per germline (reference sequence). The CDR3 protein is CASSLAHWGRYNEQFF. The CDR3 region has the DNA TGTGCCAGCAGCTTAGCGCACTGGGGGCGTTACAATGAGCAGTTCTTC.